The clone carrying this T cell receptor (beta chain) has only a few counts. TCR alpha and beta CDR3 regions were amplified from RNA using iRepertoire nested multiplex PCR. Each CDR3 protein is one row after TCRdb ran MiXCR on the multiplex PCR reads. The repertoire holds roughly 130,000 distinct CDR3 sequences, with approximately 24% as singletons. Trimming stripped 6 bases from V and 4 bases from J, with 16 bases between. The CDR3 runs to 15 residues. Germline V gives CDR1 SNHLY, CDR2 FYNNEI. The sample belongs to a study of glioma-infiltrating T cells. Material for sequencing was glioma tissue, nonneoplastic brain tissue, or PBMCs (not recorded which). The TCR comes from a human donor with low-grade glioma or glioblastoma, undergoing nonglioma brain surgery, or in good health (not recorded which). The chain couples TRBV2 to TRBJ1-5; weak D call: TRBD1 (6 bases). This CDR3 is CASRTGTSNNQPQHF. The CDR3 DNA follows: TGTGCCAGCAGGACCGGGACAAGCAATAATCAGCCCCAGCATTTT.